This T cell receptor (beta chain) stems from a study of blood T cell repertoires in COVID-19. For the study at large: Sites across the United States, Italy and Spain contributed samples from acute and convalescent COVID-19.

Original analysis: Estimation of nucleated cell counts relied on the amplification of reference gene primers. The assay was immunoSEQ multiplex PCR, and TCRdb's table has in-frame clones only and misses some. The V and J calls and clone size were taken over from that table, and D and trimming were inferred from the DNA. The sample contains some 110,000 clones, 82% of which appear only once. V gave up 6 bases and J gave up 8 bases; unmatched junction bases: 11. From germline, CDR1 is SNHLY and CDR2 FYNNEI. The CDR3 is 14 amino acids. The rearrangement joins TRBV2 to TRBJ1-2; 8 bases match TRBD1. The sequencing input was peripheral blood. The receptor comes from a woman in her seventies with acute or convalescent COVID-19. This CDR3 is CASRTRQGAVGYTF. The CDR3 DNA reads as TGTGCCAGCAGGACGCGGCAGGGGGCTGTCGGCTACACCTTC.